This TCR beta chain was sequenced in a study of blood T cell repertoires in COVID-19 (TCRdb year 2020). Regarding the research as a whole: The collaborator samples originated in the United States, Italy and Spain and spanned the acute and convalescent phases of COVID-19. The material from the prospective study consisted of cDNA or gDNA derived from T cells, B-cell-depleted T cells, or PBMCs. Deeply sampled blood TCRbeta repertoires from subjects exposed to, actively infected with, or recovered from COVID-19 were included in the dataset. The repertoires were released in a freely available public database intended as a resource for research on the immune response to SARS-CoV-2. The samples were drawn from two sources: the first 160 participants of the ongoing ImmuneRACE study, and 1,000 to 1,500 subjects contributed by 6 global collaborators. Sample metadata almost always included a de-identified subject ID, COVID-19 status, age in years and sex. Where available, HLA class I and class II types were taken from metadata supplied by the sample provider and were not determined by assay-based typing.

For CDR1 and CDR2, the germline V gene lists MDHEN and SYDVKM. Germline trimming: 3 bases from V, 4 bases from J; junction bases outside gene matches: 2. The CDR3 measures 14 amino acids from cysteine to phenylalanine. Solely the CDR3 DNA is kept, with 42 bases framed from the first base. The collaborating institutions used their own protocols to collect whole blood in K2EDTA tubes. Collaborator samples were shipped for TCRbeta analysis as frozen whole blood, isolated PBMCs, or DNA extracted from either sample type. The research as a whole found: Clinical and demographic metadata were provided uncurated, with the amount varying by source and participant.

TCRbeta CDR3 regions were amplified from genomic DNA using the immunoSEQ Assay, a bias-controlled multiplex PCR. The source study handled its data this way. The number of nucleated cells in each sample was estimated from the amplification of reference gene primers within the assay. To quantify the absolute abundance of each unique TCRbeta CDR3 rearrangement, sequence reads were collapsed and filtered. For each sample, productive Simpson clonality was calculated as the square root of Simpson's diversity index across productive rearrangements. TCRdb limited this immuneACCESS table to in-frame rearrangements with V and J called. A share of clones is missing; checked studies link under half to unresolved V genes, and the rest is unexplained. That table supplies the V and J calls and clone size; D and trimming were determined from the DNA. For this sample the table gives approximately 250,000 clones, of which more than 75% were detected only once. Just under 9% of the sample goes to the ten largest clones.

Points on this clone: What this receptor recognizes is not known. Base qualities are not at hand, and no much larger clone is one base apart.

The sample comprised peripheral blood. This TCR was recovered from a man aged 35 to 55 with active or convalescent COVID-19. This chain joins TRBV28 to TRBJ1-2, and TRBD1 matches 10 of the central bases. In nucleotide form, the sequence is TGTGCCAGCAGTTTGGGACAGGGGCCCTATGGCTACACCTTC. This gives the protein CASSLGQGPYGYTF.